This T cell receptor (beta chain) was recovered during a study of blood T cell repertoires in COVID-19. Cohorts were based on clinical histories the participants reported. Authors' analysis steps: The assay estimated nucleated cells by amplifying reference gene primers. Assay: immunoSEQ multiplex PCR; the TCRdb copy retains only in-frame clones and omits some. The V and J calls and clone size come from that table; D and trimming were worked out from the DNA. The sample shows about 480,000 clones, 75% to 90% of them seen only once. CDR1 is LGHDT, CDR2 YNNKEL, per germline (reference sequence). The CDR3 is 15 residues long. With 5 bases clipped from V and 7 bases from J, the junction kept 10 bases outside the gene matches.

J is TRBJ2-2 and V is TRBV3-1 (or the pseudogene TRBV3-2), with TRBD1 matching over 7 bases. The source is a woman in her fifties or sixties who had recovered from COVID-19. The sequencing sample was made of PBMCs or T cells enriched from blood (not recorded which). The CDR3 loop reads CASSSSTGLLGELFF. CDR3 nucleotides: TGTGCCAGCAGCTCCTCGACAGGGTTGCTCGGGGAGCTGTTTTTT.